Following are 20 T cell receptor beta chains from one sample sequenced in a study of blood T cell repertoires in COVID-19. Clones were read by immunoSEQ multiplex PCR, and TCRdb kept only the in-frame ones, dropping some. The data contain about 400,000 clones, 88% of them singletons. The sequenced sample consisted of PBMCs or T cells enriched from blood (not recorded which). The receptors stem from a woman aged 40 to 50 with acute COVID-19.

The chain links TRBV5-8 to TRBJ2-3; D not resolved. Per the germline V gene, CDR1 is SGHTS and CDR2 is YDEGEE. The length of the CDR3 is 14 residues. Trimming shortened V by 4 bases and J by 3 bases, and 12 bases separated the two germline ends. The CDR3 here is CASSNLDWTDTQYF. The DNA of the CDR3 is TGTGCCAGCAGCAACCTCGACTGGACAGATACGCAGTATTTT.

This chain connects TRBV20-1 to TRBJ1-1; D gene ambiguous. Trimming stripped 3 bases from V and 1 base from J, with 9 bases between. The germline V gene encodes CDR1 DFQATT and CDR2 SNEGSKA (reference sequence). The length of the CDR3 is 13 residues. As DNA, the CDR3 is TGCAGTGCTAGTTTACCCGGGAACACTGAAGCTTTCTTT. Translated, it gives CSASLPGNTEAFF.

The chain uses TRBV27 and TRBJ2-1; D remains unclear. Germline V gene data show CDR1 as MNHEY and CDR2 as SMNVEV (reference sequence). V was cut by 5 bases and J by 8 bases, with 16 bases left in between. The CDR3 runs 14 residues. The CDR3 here is CASSGVSTVHEQFF. The DNA for the CDR3 is TGTGCCAGCAGTGGCGTCTCTACAGTCCATGAGCAGTTCTTC.

CDR3 sequence reads: CSVVLGSGTNEKLFF. The DNA for the CDR3 is TGCAGCGTTGTACTAGGGTCCGGTACTAATGAAAAACTGTTTTTT. The chain has TRBV29-1 and TRBJ1-4, with no clear D. The germline V and J ends were trimmed by 4 bases and 2 bases, with 14 bases remaining between them. Germline V gene data show CDR1 as SQVTM and CDR2 as ANQGSEA. The CDR3 spans 15 residues.

The chain uses TRBV6-1 and TRBJ1-3, with 7 bases fitting TRBD1. The germline gives CDR1 MNHNS, CDR2 SASEGT. V shed 5 bases, J shed 0 bases, and the junction held 7 bases outside the gene matches. This CDR3 has 16 residues. CDR3 DNA sequence: TGTGCCAGCAGTAAAGGGACAGTCGGCTCTGGAAACACCATATATTTT. Residues: CASSKGTVGSGNTIYF.

V is TRBV9 and J is TRBJ1-1; 8 nucleotides match TRBD1. Germline CDR1 reads SGDLS; CDR2 reads YYNGEE. The CDR3 consists of 14 residues. The ends lost 4 bases at V and 4 bases at J; junction bases unmatched: 6. CDR3 DNA sequence: TGTGCCAGCAGCTACGGGACAGGATCCACTGAAGCTTTCTTT. Its protein product is CASSYGTGSTEAFF.

The chain links TRBV12-3 or TRBV12-4 to TRBJ2-7; D is possibly TRBD1 (5 bases). Trimming removed 3 bases at V and 5 bases at J, with 8 bases between. CDR3 length: 12 residues. The CDR3 loop reads CASSFGAHEQYF. Written as DNA, the CDR3 is TGTGCCAGCAGTTTTGGGGCCCACGAGCAGTACTTC.

This clone turned up a few times. V usage is TRBV2 and J usage is TRBJ2-7; 10 nucleotides line up with TRBD1. The ends lost 6 bases at V and 4 bases at J; junction bases unmatched: 6. Germline loops: CDR1 SNHLY, CDR2 FYNNEI. The CDR3 covers 14 residues. As DNA, the CDR3 is TGTGCCAGCAGAGGAGTGGGACAGGGGTACGAGCAGTACTTC. It is translated as CASRGVGQGYEQYF.

This clone was observed a single time. The CDR3 here is CASSSLPGGYEQYF. CDR3 nucleotides: TGTGCCAGTAGTTCCCTGCCCGGGGGCTACGAGCAGTACTTC. The chain carries TRBV19 and TRBJ2-7; TRBD2 might be the D (6 bases). From germline, CDR1 is LNHDA and CDR2 SQIVND (reference sequence). The CDR3 sequence is 14 residues long. V was pared by 5 bases and J by 3 bases, with 14 bases between. The whole variable domain, filled in from reference TRBV19 and TRBJ2-7, reads DGGITQSPKYLFRKEGQNVTLSCEQNLNHDAMYWYRQDPGQGLRLIYYSQIVNDFQKGDIAEGYSVSREKKESFPLTVTSAQKNPTAFYLCASSSLPGGYEQYFGPGTRLTVT.

At least ten counts were recorded for this clone. The chain carries TRBV5-1 and TRBJ1-2; 9 bases match TRBD1. The CDR3 length is 13 residues. V dropped 5 bases and J dropped 6; count of bases not matched to a gene: 5. Germline CDR1 and CDR2: SGHRS and YFSETQ. CDR3 sequence reads: CASREGQGNGYTF. CDR3 DNA: TGCGCCAGCAGGGAGGGACAGGGTAATGGCTACACCTTC.

Notes on this clone: The sample carries other DNA sequences with the same CDR3. V and J are TRBV5-1 and TRBJ1-2, with 7 bases aligning to TRBD1. The V segment lost 0 bases and the J segment 4 bases; nucleotides outside the gene matches: 3. Germline V CDR1 and CDR2: SGHRS, YFSETQ. The CDR3 has 14 residues. CDR3 region: CASSLDRGSYGYTF. CDR3 DNA sequence: TGCGCCAGCAGCTTGGACAGGGGCAGCTATGGCTACACCTTC.

The chain has TRBV5-1 and TRBJ1-1; tentative D call: TRBD1 (6 bases). Germline-derived CDR1 and CDR2 are SGHRS and YFSETQ. This CDR3 has 14 residues. The V gene lost 6 bases and the J gene lost 7 bases, with 19 bases spanning the gap. The CDR3 DNA follows: TGCGCCAGCACCCTCTCGGACAGAAGCCATGAAGCTTTCTTT. Translation gives CASTLSDRSHEAFF. Together with reference TRBV5-1 and TRBJ1-1, the CDR3 gives the full variable domain: KAGVTQTPRYLIKTRGQQVTLSCSPISGHRSVSWYQQTPGQGLQFLFEYFSETQRNKGNFPGRFSGRQFSNSRSEMNVSTLELGDSALYLCASTLSDRSHEAFFGQGTRLTVV.

The chain has TRBV6-1 and TRBJ2-1, with no clear D. Trimming cost V 2 bases and J 0 bases, with 5 bases left between them. From germline, CDR1 is MNHNS and CDR2 SASEGT. CDR3 length: 14 residues. The CDR3 DNA is TGTGCCAGCAGTGAAAGGAGCTCCTACAATGAGCAGTTCTTC. As protein: CASSERSSYNEQFF.

This chain connects TRBV11-2 to TRBJ1-4; D not resolved. V was shortened by 5 bases and J by 0 bases, with 16 bases between the two germline ends. The CDR3 has 17 amino acids. Germline values: CDR1 SGHAT, CDR2 FQNNGV. The CDR3 DNA is TGTGCCAGCAGCGCACAACCGGGAGCAGCAACTAATGAAAAACTGTTTTTT. It is translated as CASSAQPGAATNEKLFF.

This clone was counted a few times. The gene calls are TRBV9 and TRBJ2-1; 7 positions match TRBD2. Trimming cost V 4 bases and J 7 bases; bases outside gene matches: 8. Germline CDR1 and CDR2: SGDLS and YYNGEE. The CDR3 contains 14 residues. CDR3 nucleotide sequence: TGTGCCAGCAGCCCCCAAGTGGGAGGGAATGAGCAGTTCTTC. Its protein product is CASSPQVGGNEQFF.

The genes are TRBV4-2 and TRBJ2-2; possibly TRBD2 for D (7 bases). Deletions cut 0 bases from V and 5 bases from J, with 13 bases between. CDR3 length: 16 residues. Germline loops: CDR1 LGHNA, CDR2 YNFKEQ. The CDR3 here is CASSQEIGGATGELFF. The CDR3 DNA reads as TGTGCCAGCAGCCAAGAAATAGGGGGGGCGACCGGGGAGCTGTTTTTT.

The rearrangement links TRBV30 to TRBJ1-3, with D tentatively TRBD1 (5 bases). Germline CDR1 reads GTSNPN; CDR2 reads SVGIG (reference sequence). This CDR3 spans 13 amino acids. The V gene lost 1 base and the J gene lost 8 bases, with 12 bases spanning the gap. The CDR3 loop is CAWSEQWGDTIYF. DNA of the CDR3: TGTGCCTGGAGTGAACAATGGGGGGACACCATATATTTT.

The chain recombines TRBV6-5 with TRBJ1-2; 7 bases agree with TRBD1. Germline V gives CDR1 MNHEY, CDR2 SVGAGI. V dropped 6 bases and J dropped 8; count of bases not matched to a gene: 9. This CDR3 region has 13 residues. This CDR3 is CASSDDRAGGYTF. The CDR3 nucleotides read TGTGCCAGCAGCGACGACAGGGCAGGCGGCTACACCTTC.

This chain uses TRBV7-2 with TRBJ1-2, with 7 bases that match TRBD1. The CDR3 is 14 residues long. Germline V gives CDR1 SGHTA, CDR2 FQGNSA. Trimming took 5 bases from V and 4 from J; bases not matched to a gene: 7. CDR3 sequence: CASSPGGTAYGYTF. The CDR3 DNA reads TGTGCCAGCAGCCCTGGAGGGACAGCCTATGGCTACACCTTC.

This clone was found once. This chain uses TRBV3-1 (or the pseudogene TRBV3-2) with TRBJ2-6, with D perhaps TRBD1 (6 bases). V lost 5 bases and J lost 1, with 18 bases in between. This CDR3 region has 18 residues. Germline V gene data show CDR1 as LGHDT and CDR2 as YNNKEL (reference sequence). The CDR3 loop is CASSSKNFQGSGANVLTF. The CDR3 region has the DNA TGTGCCAGCAGCTCGAAGAATTTCCAGGGGTCTGGGGCCAACGTCCTGACTTTC.